This T cell receptor (beta chain) emerged from a study of shared clonotypes between healthy human individuals. CD4+ cells underwent separation, giving CD45RA+ naive and CD45RA-negative memory subsets. CDR3 size: 18 residues. V lost 4 bases and J 0 bases, leaving 22 bases between the germline ends. The germline CDR1 and CDR2 sequences are MRHNA and SNTAGT. Study-level results: Naive subsets generally had larger estimated richness than memory subsets. Non-shared clonotypes displayed generation probabilities falling below those of clonotypes present in all four donors.

Samples underwent the assay at deep level. Data came from immunoSEQ multiplex PCR; TCRdb stores just in-frame clones and leaves some out. The repertoire consists of over a million clones, with under 80% occurring once and the leading ten covering over 1.3%. Notes on this clone: The antigen remains undetermined.

This chain links TRBV6-4 with TRBJ2-7; D unclear. This receptor was identified in a man between 18 and 29 years old in good health. Input material: memory CD4+ T cells sorted from blood. Specified subset: CD45RA-negative fraction. The DNA of the CDR3 is TGTGCCAGCAGTGGGCTCTCCCCGGGCACGGCTCTCTCCTACGAGCAGTACTTC. As protein: CASSGLSPGTALSYEQYF.